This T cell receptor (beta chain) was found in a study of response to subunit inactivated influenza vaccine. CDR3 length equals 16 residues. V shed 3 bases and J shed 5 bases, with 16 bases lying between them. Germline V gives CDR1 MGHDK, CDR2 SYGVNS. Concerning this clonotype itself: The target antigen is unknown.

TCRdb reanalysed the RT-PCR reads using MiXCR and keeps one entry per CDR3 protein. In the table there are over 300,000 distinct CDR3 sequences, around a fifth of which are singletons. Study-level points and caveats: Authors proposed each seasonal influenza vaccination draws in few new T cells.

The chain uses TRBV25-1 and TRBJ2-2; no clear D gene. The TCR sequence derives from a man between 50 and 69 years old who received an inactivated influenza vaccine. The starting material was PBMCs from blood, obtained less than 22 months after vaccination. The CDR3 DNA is TGTGCCAGCAGTGAGTTGGACCAAAAAGGAACCGGGGAGCTGTTTTTT. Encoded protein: CASSELDQKGTGELFF.